The 14 T cell receptor beta chains reported below all come from one sample, sequenced in a study of blood T cells in healthy people across ages. A second PCR of about 7 to 12 cycles used a sample-barcoded 5' primer and a J-beta primer mix. MiXCR, applied by TCRdb to the 5' RACE reads, yields one record per CDR3 protein. The table has around 800,000 distinct CDR3 sequences, around 24% seen once. The same specimen was also included in a second study, on T cells of mothers and their children.

The sequenced sample consisted of blood. All receptors derive from a boy aged 5-17 years in good health.

In its sample, this clonotype was seen a few times. The V gene is TRBV7-8, the J gene TRBJ2-5; D is unresolved. The germline CDR1 and CDR2 sequences are SGHVS and FQNEAQ. V was shortened by 0 bases and J by 5 bases, with 10 bases between the two germline ends. CDR3 size: 14 residues. The CDR3 loop is CASSLATLGETQYF. CDR3 sequence (DNA): TGTGCCAGCAGCTTAGCGACCCTAGGGGAGACCCAGTACTTC.

This sequence joins TRBV10-3 and TRBJ2-1, with 10 bases matching TRBD1. This CDR3 has 18 amino acids. J was trimmed by 0 bases and V by 5 bases; bases with no gene match: 10. The V gene's germline CDR1 is ENHRY and CDR2 SYGVKD. The CDR3 DNA reads as TGTGCCATCAGTACCGGGACAGGGGTGCCAAGCTCCTACAATGAGCAGTTCTTC. Translated: CAISTGTGVPSSYNEQFF.

This clonotype showed up just once. This chain joins TRBV12-3 or TRBV12-4 and TRBJ2-1, with 10 bases aligning to TRBD1. The CDR3 spans 15 residues. With 8 bases clipped from V and 0 bases from J, the junction kept 4 bases outside the gene matches. The DNA of the CDR3 is TGTGCCAGCGCGGGACAGGGGAGCTCCTACAATGAGCAGTTCTTC. This codes for CASAGQGSSYNEQFF.

This clonotype was seen a single time. This chain joins TRBV7-2 and TRBJ1-2; the D gene is possibly TRBD1 (5 bases). This CDR3 spans 15 amino acids. Trimming took 0 bases from V and 8 from J, leaving 16 bases between them. From germline, CDR1 is SGHTA and CDR2 FQGNSA. The chain's CDR3 is CASSLAGGVPLGYTF. Written as DNA, the CDR3 is TGTGCCAGCAGCTTAGCCGGGGGGGTCCCATTGGGCTACACCTTC.

This clonotype turned up a few times. The chain recombines TRBV3-1 with TRBJ2-2, with D hard to call. This CDR3 has 14 amino acids. The V and J ends lost 3 bases and 6 bases respectively, with 11 bases between them. Germline values: CDR1 LGHDT, CDR2 YNNKEL (reference sequence). The CDR3 protein is CASSHSHGAGELFF. The CDR3 bases are TGTGCCAGCAGCCACTCCCACGGAGCCGGGGAGCTGTTTTTT.

V is TRBV2 and J is TRBJ2-1; 9 bases agree with TRBD2. V shed 3 bases, J shed 3 bases, and the junction held 6 bases outside the gene matches. The CDR3 runs 16 residues. In germline, CDR1 is SNHLY, CDR2 FYNNEI. The CDR3 is CASSESPSGVYNEQFF. In DNA form, the CDR3 reads TGTGCCAGCAGTGAGTCACCTAGCGGGGTCTACAATGAGCAGTTCTTC.

In nucleotides, the CDR3 is TGTGCCAGCAGCCTCCGGACTAGCGGGGGGACGGTTGAGACCCAGTACTTC. Translated: CASSLRTSGGTVETQYF. The chain links TRBV11-2 to TRBJ2-5, with 14 bases fitting TRBD2. The germline V gene encodes CDR1 SGHAT and CDR2 FQNNGV. The CDR3 loop spans 17 amino acids. V gave up 5 bases and J gave up 5 bases; unmatched junction bases: 10.

This clonotype has just a few counts. This chain connects TRBV9 to TRBJ2-1, with D perhaps TRBD1 or TRBD2 (5 bases each). Deletions cut 6 bases from V and 5 bases from J, with 15 bases between. CDR3 size: 14 residues. CDR1 SGDLS and CDR2 YYNGEE come from the germline V gene. Here the CDR3 reads CASKGPGGNNEQFF. CDR3 bases: TGTGCCAGCAAGGGACCAGGTGGAAACAATGAGCAGTTCTTC. The whole variable domain, remainder taken from reference TRBV9 and TRBJ2-1, is DSGVTQTPKHLITATGQRVTLRCSPRSGDLSVYWYQQSLDQGLQFLIQYYNGEERAKGNILERFSAQQFPDLHSELNLSSLELGDSALYFCASKGPGGNNEQFFGPGTRLTVL.

This chain uses TRBV29-1 with TRBJ1-1, with D unclear. Germline CDR1 reads SQVTM; CDR2 reads ANQGSEA. This CDR3 has 12 residues. The ends were cut back, 3 bases at V and 4 bases at J, with 9 bases in the middle. The CDR3 DNA reads TGCAGCGTTGATGGGGTAGGCACTGAAGCTTTCTTT. Its translation is CSVDGVGTEAFF.

The gene calls are TRBV20-1 and TRBJ1-4; unclear D gene. This CDR3 is built from 14 residues. Germline V gene lookup returns CDR1 DFQATT and CDR2 SNEGSKA (reference sequence). The V end lost 6 bases, the J end lost 4 bases, and 15 bases lay between the germline ends. This CDR3 is CSAGEAGINEKLFF. CDR3 coding DNA: TGCAGTGCCGGAGAAGCGGGGATTAATGAAAAACTGTTTTTT.

The chain combines TRBV10-3 with TRBJ2-1; 8 positions agree with TRBD1. V was pared by 6 bases and J by 10 bases, with 11 bases of the junction left unmatched. CDR1 is ENHRY, CDR2 SYGVKD, per germline. The CDR3 is 14 amino acids. CDR3 sequence reads: CAISPFTGDREQFF. For the CDR3, the DNA is TGTGCCATCAGCCCATTTACAGGGGACAGGGAGCAGTTCTTC.

As for this clonotype: A much larger clone lies one base from this, so it may be a read error. J is TRBJ2-7 and V is TRBV20-1, with 7 nucleotides matching TRBD1. CDR3 size: 15 residues. CDR1 is DFQATT and CDR2 is SNEGSKA in the germline V gene (reference sequence). V lost 6 bases and J lost 2; bases outside the gene matches: 13. The CDR3 DNA is TGCAGTGCCTCATCAACAGGGGAACAGCCCTACGAGCAGTACTTC. Residues: CSASSTGEQPYEQYF.

The chain is built from TRBV25-1 and TRBJ1-1; D unclear. Between the trimmed V and J ends, which lost 3 bases and 8 bases, there was a span of 19 bases. The CDR3 covers 15 residues. Per the germline V gene, CDR1 is MGHDK and CDR2 is SYGVNS. CDR3 nucleotides: TGTGCCAGCAGTGATAGTTACAAGTCCCCGATCGAAGCTTTCTTT. It specifies CASSDSYKSPIEAFF.

The CDR3 DNA sequence: TGTGCCAGCAGCTTAAACCCATCCCAAAGCTCCTACGAGCAGTACTTC. This translates into CASSLNPSQSSYEQYF. The chain joins TRBV7-2 to TRBJ2-7; no clear D gene. The V gene's germline CDR1 is SGHTA and CDR2 FQGNSA. V was pared by 2 bases and J by 0 bases, with 14 bases between. The CDR3 is made up of 16 amino acids.